This T cell receptor beta chain was observed in a study of T-cell memory formation after mild COVID-19 (dated by TCRdb to 2020 to 2023). Describing the broader study: TCR sequence clusters from the two donors were found to be largely donor specific. Longitudinal TCRalpha and TCRbeta repertoire sequencing tracked T-cell clones expanding and contracting after mild COVID-19 in a couple of donors. Two young, previously healthy adult volunteers, one female and one male, were included in the cohort.

As to this clonotype: Its antigen is not yet known. No base quality information exists; no much larger clone differs at one position.

PBMCs were isolated by Ficoll-Paque density gradient centrifugation. Summary of the overall study and its limitations: From day 15 to 85, contracting clones showed balanced CD4/CD8 phenotypes, whereas a second wave of clones that expanded from day 15 to 37 leaned towards CD4+. Contracting CD4+ clones were located mainly in the CM and EM memory subsets, whereas CD8+ clones were found to be enriched in EMRA. Some responding clones were detected in pre-infection memory, which suggested that pre-existing cross-reactive memory T cells had joined the SARS-CoV-2 response. Whether the second-wave clones peaking on day 37 were SARS-CoV-2 specific was not confirmed. Only two mild cases were covered in the study, and larger cohorts including severe cases with pre-infection samples were considered necessary.

Instrument on record: Illumina NovaSeq 6000. TCRalpha and TCRbeta cDNA libraries were constructed by 5'RACE with constant-segment primers, with sample barcodes and unique molecular identifiers being introduced. RNA was extracted from every sample with Trizol reagent. Libraries were amplified in two PCR steps, with a second sample barcode and Illumina TruSeq adapters added in the second step. Sequencing of libraries was performed on an Illumina NovaSeq with 2 x 150 bp paired-end reads. The original pipeline was this. The reads were demultiplexed and collapsed into UMI-guided consensus sequences using migec v1.2.7. Using mixcr v2.1.11, UMI consensuses were aligned to TRA and TRB V and J templates and then assembled into clonotypes. A clonotype was counted as expanded or contracted only if both edgeR and NoisET called the change significant, with noise models trained on biological replicates. For edgeR calls, the thresholds were a false discovery rate-adjusted p below 0.01 and a log2 fold-change of 1. As an exploratory analysis of dynamics, max-normalized trajectories of the 1000 most abundant clonotypes were examined by PCA with hierarchical clustering. Separately sequenced CD4+ and CD8+ repertoires were used to assign a CD4 or CD8 phenotype to each responding clone. TCRdb reprocessing: public reads trimmed at Q25 with fastp, clones called with MiXCR, in-frame beta chains kept. Every distinct CDR3 protein forms one entry, paired with its most common genes and DNA. It is TCRdb's table, rather than the study itself, that gives the V and J calls and clone size. Recorded for this sample are 550,000 to 700,000 distinct CDR3 sequences; 15% to 20% of them occurred a single time. Around 13% of the sample lies in the top ten.

The CDR3 runs 16 amino acids, cysteine and phenylalanine included. The sequence is cut down to CDR3 DNA, 48 bases in frame from base 1. The germline V gene supplies CDR1 KGHDR and CDR2 SFDVKD. V loses 2 bases, J loses 6 bases, and the germline ends lie 18 bases apart. The specimen was PBMCs or a T cell subset sorted from them (not recorded which). The chain is made from TRBV24-1 and TRBJ1-1; the D gene is perhaps TRBD1, on 5 matching bases. This receptor was taken from an adult woman who had mild COVID-19 (a few samples of this study predate the infection). The sample titles of this study are shuffled in the database, so cell type and time point are left out; the donor was told from shared clones. The nucleotides read TGTGCCACCAGTGATTCCCGAGCGGGGCTGAAACCTGAAGCTTTCTTT. Translation gives CATSDSRAGLKPEAFF.